This T cell receptor (beta chain) was identified in a study of blood T cell repertoires in COVID-19. Across the study: Samples of COVID-19 (acute and convalescent) were obtained from the United States, Italy and Spain. Sources were T cells, B-cell-depleted T cells, or PBMCs; the material itself was cDNA or gDNA.

CDR1 is MDHEN and CDR2 is SYDVKM in the germline V gene. This CDR3 region has 13 residues. The V and J ends lost 5 bases and 5 bases respectively, with 12 bases between them. Source study methods: Amplification with reference gene primers provided the estimates of nucleated cell counts. Measured with immunoSEQ multiplex PCR; TCRdb has only the in-frame clones, and not every one. That table furnishes V, J and clone size, whereas the DNA furnished D and trimming. In the table there are fewer than 110,000 clones, roughly 90% of which are singletons. Material for sequencing was peripheral blood. The sequence derives from a woman aged 55-70 years with acute or convalescent COVID-19. The chain is built from TRBV28 and TRBJ1-2; a possible D gene is TRBD1 (6 bases). CDR3 protein: CASSIDRLYGYTF. The CDR3 DNA follows: TGTGCCAGCAGTATCGACAGGCTATATGGCTACACCTTC.